The clone carrying this T cell receptor beta chain was found a few times. The authors amplified TCR beta CDR3 regions from RNA transcripts. First-round RT-PCR with HTBI primers preceded a second-round multiplex PCR. Via MiXCR, TCRdb re-called the multiplex PCR reads, giving one row per CDR3 protein. The repertoire holds hundreds of thousands of distinct CDR3 sequences, with 22% as singletons. The data are from a study of Graves' ophthalmopathy and Graves' hyperthyroidism. Hyperthyroidism in these 18- to 65-year-old patients was newly diagnosed, lasting under 2 months. V lost 7 bases and J lost 5, with 18 bases in between. The CDR3 loop spans 15 amino acids. The germline V gene has CDR1 WSHSY and CDR2 SAAADI.

This receptor was identified in a woman between 18 and 30 years old with stable Graves' hyperthyroidism. Some clones in this sample may be carry-over from other donors' samples. V and J are TRBV10-2 and TRBJ1-5; a possible D gene is TRBD1 (5 bases). Source material: peripheral blood. The CDR3 DNA reads TGCGCCAGCACGGGGACTACCCTAGGCGATCAGCCCCAGCATTTT. Protein: CASTGTTLGDQPQHF.